This T cell receptor beta chain was sequenced for a study of blood T cell repertoires in COVID-19. Study as a whole: COVID-19 samples collected from the United States, Italy and Spain covered acute and convalescent phases. PBMCs, B-cell-depleted T cells, or T cells provided the cDNA or gDNA that made up the material.

The V segment lost 1 base and the J segment 5 bases; nucleotides outside the gene matches: 4. CDR3 length: 14 amino acids. CDR1 and CDR2 from the germline V gene are SGHTA and FQGTGA. In the study's own analysis: The assay estimated nucleated cells by amplifying reference gene primers. The protocol was immunoSEQ multiplex PCR, while the TCRdb copy is restricted to in-frame clones and leaves out a portion. That table supplies the V and J calls and clone size; D and trimming were determined from the DNA. The sample carries around 110,000 clones, approximately 87% recorded once. This TCR derives from a man aged 25-45 years with acute or convalescent COVID-19. Sequenced sample: peripheral blood. The chain links TRBV7-3 to TRBJ1-1; 7 bases agree with TRBD1. CDR3 nucleotides: TGTGCCAGCAGCTTAAAGGGGGCGCTTACTGAAGCTTTCTTT. As protein: CASSLKGALTEAFF.